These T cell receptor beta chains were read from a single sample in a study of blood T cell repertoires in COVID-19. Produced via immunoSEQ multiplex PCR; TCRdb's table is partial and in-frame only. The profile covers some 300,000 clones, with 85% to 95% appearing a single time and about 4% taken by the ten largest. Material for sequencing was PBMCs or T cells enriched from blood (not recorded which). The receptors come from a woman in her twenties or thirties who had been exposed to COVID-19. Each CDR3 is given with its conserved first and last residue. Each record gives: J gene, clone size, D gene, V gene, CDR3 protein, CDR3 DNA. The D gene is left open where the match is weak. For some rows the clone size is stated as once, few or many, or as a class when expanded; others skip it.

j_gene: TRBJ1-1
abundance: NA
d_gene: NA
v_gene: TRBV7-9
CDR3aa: CASSPGTEAFF
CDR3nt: TGTGCCAGCAGCCCAGGCACTGAAGCTTTCTTT

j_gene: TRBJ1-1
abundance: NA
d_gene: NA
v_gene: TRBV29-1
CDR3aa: CSVATRMGRAEAFF
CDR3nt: TGCAGCGTTGCGACCCGAATGGGGAGAGCTGAAGCTTTCTTT

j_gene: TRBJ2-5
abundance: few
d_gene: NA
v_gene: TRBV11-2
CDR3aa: CASSKSGSSETQYF
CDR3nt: TGTGCCAGCAGTAAGTCCGGGTCCTCCGAGACCCAGTACTTC

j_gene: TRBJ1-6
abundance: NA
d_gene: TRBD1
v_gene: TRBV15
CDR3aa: CATSGDRVSPLHF
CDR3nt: TGTGCCACCAGCGGGGACAGGGTTTCACCCCTCCACTTT

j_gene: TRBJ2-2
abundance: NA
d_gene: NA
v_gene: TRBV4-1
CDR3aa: CASSQVRGWDTGELFF
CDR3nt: TGCGCCAGCAGCCAAGTCAGGGGATGGGACACCGGGGAGCTGTTTTTT

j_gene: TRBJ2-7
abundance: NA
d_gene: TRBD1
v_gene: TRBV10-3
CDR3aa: CAISEPGTGVYEQYF
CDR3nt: TGTGCCATCAGTGAGCCCGGGACAGGGGTGTACGAGCAGTACTTC

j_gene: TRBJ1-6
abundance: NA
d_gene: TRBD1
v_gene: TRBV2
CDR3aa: CASRGQATGNSPLHF
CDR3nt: TGTGCCAGCAGGGGACAGGCCACCGGGAATTCACCCCTCCACTTT

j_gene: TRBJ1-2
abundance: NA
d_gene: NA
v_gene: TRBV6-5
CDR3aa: CASSYYTRGTDSYTF
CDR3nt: TGTGCCAGCAGTTACTATACTCGCGGGACGGATAGCTACACCTTC

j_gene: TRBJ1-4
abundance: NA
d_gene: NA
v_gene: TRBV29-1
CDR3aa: CSVEDGRLFF
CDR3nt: TGCAGCGTTGAAGACGGTAGACTGTTTTTT

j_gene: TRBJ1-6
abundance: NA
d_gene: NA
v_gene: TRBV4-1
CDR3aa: CASSQAERSPLHF
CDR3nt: TGCGCCAGCAGCCAAGCTGAGAGGTCACCCCTCCACTTT

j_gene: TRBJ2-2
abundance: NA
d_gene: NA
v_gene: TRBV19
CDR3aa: CASSGHLNTGELFF
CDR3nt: TGTGCCTCCTCGGGACACCTGAACACCGGGGAGCTGTTTTTT

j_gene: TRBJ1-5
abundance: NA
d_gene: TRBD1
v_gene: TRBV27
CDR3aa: CASSGRNRGGNQPQHF
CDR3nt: TGTGCCAGCAGTGGACGAAACAGGGGGGGAAATCAGCCCCAGCATTTT

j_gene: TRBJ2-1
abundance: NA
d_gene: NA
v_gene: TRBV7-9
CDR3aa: CASSFTGKGIVDNEQFF
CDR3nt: TGTGCCAGCAGCTTTACAGGCAAGGGGATTGTGGACAATGAGCAGTTCTTC

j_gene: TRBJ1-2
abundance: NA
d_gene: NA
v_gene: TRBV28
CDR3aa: CASSFLGGPGYTF
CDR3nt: TGTGCCAGCAGTTTCCTCGGGGGTCCTGGCTACACCTTC

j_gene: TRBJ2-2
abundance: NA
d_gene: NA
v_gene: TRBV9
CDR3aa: CASSVELGAGGELFF
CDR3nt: TGTGCCAGCAGCGTAGAGCTGGGGGCCGGCGGGGAGCTGTTTTTT

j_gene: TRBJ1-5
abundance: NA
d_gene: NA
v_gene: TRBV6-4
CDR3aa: CASSVMAGPNQPQHF
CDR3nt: TGTGCCAGCAGTGTCATGGCGGGGCCCAATCAGCCCCAGCATTTT

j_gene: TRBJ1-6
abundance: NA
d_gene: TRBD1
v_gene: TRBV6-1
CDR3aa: CASSESATGAYNSPLHF
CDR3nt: TGTGCCAGCAGTGAATCCGCAACAGGGGCCTATAATTCACCCCTCCACTTT

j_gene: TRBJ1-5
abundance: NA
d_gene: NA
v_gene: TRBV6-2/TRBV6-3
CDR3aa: CASSSQGSWQPQHF
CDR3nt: TGTGCCAGCAGTTCACAGGGTTCTTGGCAGCCCCAGCATTTT

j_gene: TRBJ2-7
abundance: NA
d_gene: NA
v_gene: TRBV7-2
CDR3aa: CASSLERGSEQYF
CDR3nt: TGTGCCAGCAGCTTAGAAAGGGGGTCCGAGCAGTACTTC

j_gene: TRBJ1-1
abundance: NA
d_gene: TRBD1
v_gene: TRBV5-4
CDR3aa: CASSFTGGTEAFF
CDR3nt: TGTGCCAGCAGCTTCACAGGGGGCACTGAAGCTTTCTTT

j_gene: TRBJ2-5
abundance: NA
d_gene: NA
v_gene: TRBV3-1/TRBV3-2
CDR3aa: CASSPQGASQETQYF
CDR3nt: TGTGCCAGCAGCCCACAGGGAGCGTCGCAAGAGACCCAGTACTTC

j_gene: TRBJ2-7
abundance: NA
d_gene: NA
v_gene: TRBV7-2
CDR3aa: CASSIPSYEQYF
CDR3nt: TGTGCCAGCAGCATTCCTAGCTACGAGCAGTACTTC

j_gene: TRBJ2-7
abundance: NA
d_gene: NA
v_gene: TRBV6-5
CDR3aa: CASSYVGTEQYF
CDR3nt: TGTGCCAGCAGTTACGTTGGGACTGAGCAGTACTTC

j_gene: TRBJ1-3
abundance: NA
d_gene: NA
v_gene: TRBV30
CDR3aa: CAWSASRLSSGNTIYF
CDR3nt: TGTGCCTGGAGTGCATCTCGACTGAGCTCTGGAAACACCATATATTTT

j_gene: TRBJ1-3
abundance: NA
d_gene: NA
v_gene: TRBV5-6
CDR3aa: CASSSVPGAGNTIYF
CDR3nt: TGTGCCAGCAGCAGCGTCCCAGGGGCTGGAAACACCATATATTTT

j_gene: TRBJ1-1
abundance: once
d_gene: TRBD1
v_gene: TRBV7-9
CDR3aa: CASSSRQGAEVNTEAFF
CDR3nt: TGTGCCAGCAGCTCCCGACAGGGGGCTGAGGTGAACACTGAAGCTTTCTTT

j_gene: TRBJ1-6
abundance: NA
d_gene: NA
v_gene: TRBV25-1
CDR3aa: CASSESTGHYNSPLHF
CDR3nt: TGTGCCAGCAGTGAATCGACAGGTCACTATAATTCACCCCTCCACTTT